This T cell receptor (beta chain) originates from a study of cytomegalovirus exposure and HLA in healthy donors. The study's findings and limits: For most TCR beta V segments, an earlier analysis put the productive rate at about 87% or about 30% of the time.

PCR amplification relied on 60 Vbeta primers (plus 13 Jbeta primers). TCRdb's table, derived via immunoSEQ multiplex PCR, lists solely in-frame clones and lacks some. The sample shows tens of thousands of clones, 60% to 80% of them seen only once. In regard to this clone: Antigen unknown.

The CDR3 is 14 amino acids. V was clipped by 3 bases and J by 3 bases, with 11 bases between them. Germline CDR1 reads KGHSH; CDR2 reads LQKENI. The genes are TRBV18 and TRBJ1-1; tentatively, D is TRBD1 (5 bases). The clonotype comes from a young woman in good health and CMV-seronegative. Material: PBMCs. The CDR3 sequence: CASSPAQGYTEAFF. The CDR3 coding sequence is TGTGCCAGCTCACCTGCTCAGGGTTACACTGAAGCTTTCTTT. The full variable domain, completed using reference TRBV18 and TRBJ1-1, is NAGVMQNPRHLVRRRGQEARLRCSPMKGHSHVYWYRQLPEEGLKFMVYLQKENIIDESGMPKERFSAEFPKEGPSILRIQQVVRGDSAAYFCASSPAQGYTEAFFGQGTRLTVV.